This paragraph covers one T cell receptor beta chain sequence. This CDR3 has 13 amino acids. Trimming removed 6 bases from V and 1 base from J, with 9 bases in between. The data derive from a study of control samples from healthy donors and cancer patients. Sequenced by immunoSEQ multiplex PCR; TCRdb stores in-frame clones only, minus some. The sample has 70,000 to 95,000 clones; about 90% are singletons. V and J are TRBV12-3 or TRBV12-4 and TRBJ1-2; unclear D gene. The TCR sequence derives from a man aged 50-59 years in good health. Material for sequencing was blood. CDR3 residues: CASSQDRNYGYTF. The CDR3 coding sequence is TGTGCCAGCAGCCAGGACCGTAACTATGGCTACACCTTC.